The entry that follows covers one T cell receptor (beta chain) sequence. The data originate from a study of blood T cells in healthy people across ages. Each donor supplied 7.5 to 10 milliliters of peripheral blood. J lost 3 bases, V lost 0 bases, and 3 bases had no gene match. Germline V gene lookup returns CDR1 SGHRS and CDR2 YFSETQ. The CDR3 length is 15 residues. Primed by a sample-barcoded 5' primer and a J-beta primer mix, a second PCR proceeded for 7 to 11 cycles. The template-switch adaptor was a 5' adaptor with 12 random nucleotides. It tagged each cDNA molecule. Each CDR3 protein gets one entry after TCRdb re-called the 5' RACE reads with MiXCR. Here the sample spans roughly 1.9 million distinct CDR3 sequences, about two fifths being singletons.

This receptor was taken from a human donor in good health. Specimen: blood. The chain combines TRBV5-1 with TRBJ1-5; 7 bases agree with TRBD1. The DNA of the CDR3 is TGCGCCAGCAGCTTGGAGGGGGCCTACAATCAGCCCCAGCATTTT. This encodes CASSLEGAYNQPQHF.